This T cell receptor (beta chain) was documented in a study of T cell repertoires and leukemia-associated antigens. Whole-study context: About 16.1 million effective reads came from all samples combined.

The CDR3 runs to 17 residues. The germline CDR1 and CDR2 sequences are SGHRS and YFSETQ. V was pared by 0 bases and J by 0 bases, with 15 bases between. Findings and limits, study-wide: Expanded clones' antigen specificity and function were not directly tested. The four groups had similar numbers of Vbeta, Jbeta genes and CDR3s.

CD3+ T cells were rested overnight without fetal bovine serum. One entry per CDR3 protein results from TCRdb running MiXCR on the 5' RACE reads. The data hold approximately 10,000 distinct CDR3 sequences, with approximately 45% observed a single time. In its sample, this clonotype was seen many times. The antigen is not known. The clonotype was recovered from a female donor in good health. The sequenced material came from CD3+ T cells sorted from blood and cultured. This rearrangement joins TRBV5-1 to TRBJ1-1; the D gene is possibly TRBD1 (5 bases). CDR3 bases: TGCGCCAGCAGCTTGGATCCCACAGGTCTCATGAACACTGAAGCTTTCTTT. Amino acids: CASSLDPTGLMNTEAFF.